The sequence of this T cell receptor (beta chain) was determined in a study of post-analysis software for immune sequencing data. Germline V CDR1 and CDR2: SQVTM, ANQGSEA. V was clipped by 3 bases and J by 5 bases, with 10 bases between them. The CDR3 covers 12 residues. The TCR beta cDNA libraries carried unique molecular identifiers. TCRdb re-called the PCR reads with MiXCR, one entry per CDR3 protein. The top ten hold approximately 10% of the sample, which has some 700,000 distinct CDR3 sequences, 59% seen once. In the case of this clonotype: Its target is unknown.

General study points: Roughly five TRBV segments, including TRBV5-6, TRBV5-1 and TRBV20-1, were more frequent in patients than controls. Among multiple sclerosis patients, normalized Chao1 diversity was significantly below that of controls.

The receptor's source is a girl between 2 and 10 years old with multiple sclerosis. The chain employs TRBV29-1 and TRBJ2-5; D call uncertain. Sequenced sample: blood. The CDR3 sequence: CSVEVGSETQYF. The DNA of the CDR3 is TGCAGCGTTGAGGTAGGCTCGGAGACCCAGTACTTC. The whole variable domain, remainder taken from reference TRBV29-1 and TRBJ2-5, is SAVISQKPSRDICQRGTSLTIQCQVDSQVTMMFWYRQQPGQSLTLIATANQGSEATYESGFVIDKFPISRPNLTFSTLTVSNMSPEDSSIYLCSVEVGSETQYFGPGTRLLVL.